The subject of this entry is one T cell receptor (beta chain). These data come from a study of blood T cells in healthy people across ages. This CDR3 has 13 amino acids. Trimming shortened V by 7 bases and J by 0 bases, and 10 bases separated the two germline ends. The germline V gene encodes CDR1 DFQATT and CDR2 SNEGSKA (reference sequence). Next came a second PCR, run for about 6 to 12 cycles, which used a sample-barcoded 5' primer along with a J-beta primer mix. TCRdb re-called the 5' RACE reads through MiXCR, storing one row per CDR3 protein. The sample contains approximately 1.5 million distinct CDR3 sequences, about 31% of which appear only once.

V gene TRBV20-1 combines with J gene TRBJ1-5; D possibly corresponds to TRBD1 (6 bases). This sequence was found in a woman in her 30s in good health. The source material was blood. This CDR3 is CSGTDYSNQPQHF. In DNA, the CDR3 is TGCAGTGGGACAGATTATAGCAATCAGCCCCAGCATTTT.